This T cell receptor (beta chain) came from a study of a mutant IDH1 vaccine in newly diagnosed glioma. Study details: Vaccinations, eight in total, occurred in weeks 1, 3, 5, 7, 11, 15, 19, 23. Radiotherapy, temozolomide, or both had been given previously, and both were given to most. The first vaccination came 4-6 weeks after radiotherapy alone, or with temozolomide cycles.

This clone showed up just a few times. Antigen: not known. Documented time point: week 5, during vaccination. Topical imiquimod was applied with each vaccine dose, which held 300 ug of mutant IDH1 20-mer peptide. Using immunoSEQ multiplex PCR, the repertoire was profiled, and TCRdb retains in-frame clones only, with some absent. This sample has roughly 30,000 clones, with 75% to 90% found just once. Germline CDR1 reads SGHRS; CDR2 reads YFSETQ. Trimming removed 7 bases from V and 8 bases from J; junction bases left unmatched: 6. CDR3 size: 14 residues. Sequenced here: peripheral blood mononuclear cells (PBMCs), sampled from a glioma patient whose treatment included an IDH1 peptide vaccine. This TCR was recovered from a woman aged 40 to 50 with glioma. Some clones in this sample may be carry-over from other donors' samples. The rearrangement links TRBV5-1 to TRBJ2-1, with 13 positions matching TRBD2. The CDR3 sequence is CASQLAGGPYEQFF. The CDR3 nucleotides are TGCGCCAGCCAACTAGCGGGAGGGCCGTATGAGCAGTTCTTC.